The next 4 T cell receptor beta chains were all read from a single sample in a study of blood T cell repertoires in COVID-19. Assay: immunoSEQ multiplex PCR; the TCRdb copy retains only in-frame clones and omits some. The table lists about 130,000 clones, around 80% of them singletons. The sequencing sample was made of peripheral blood. The receptors were gathered from a man between 65 and 79 years old with acute or convalescent COVID-19.

For the CDR3, the DNA is TGTGCCAGCTCACCACTTGACAGGGGACATGGCTACACCTTC. Encoded protein: CASSPLDRGHGYTF. V gene TRBV18 combines with J gene TRBJ1-2; 8 nucleotides match TRBD1. The CDR3 runs 14 residues. CDR1 is KGHSH and CDR2 is LQKENI in the germline V gene. The junction had 4 bases not matched to a gene; V was cut back by 1 base and J by 6 bases.

The rearrangement uses TRBV3-1 (or the pseudogene TRBV3-2) and TRBJ2-1, with D possibly matching TRBD2 (7 bases). Germline assignment: CDR1 LGHDT and CDR2 YNNKEL (reference sequence). This CDR3 is built from 11 residues. The V end lost 6 bases, the J end lost 12 bases, and 12 bases lay between the germline ends. The CDR3 DNA follows: TGTGCCAGCAGTACCGGGGGGCTGCAGTTCTTC. It encodes CASSTGGLQFF.

This chain uses TRBV5-1 with TRBJ1-4; D unclear. V was pared by 3 bases and J by 5 bases, with 11 bases between. Germline V gene sequence: CDR1 SGHRS, CDR2 YFSETQ. The CDR3 totals 14 residues. Written as DNA, the CDR3 is TGCGCCAGCAGCTCCGGAGGTGGGAATGAAAAACTGTTTTTT. It codes for CASSSGGGNEKLFF.

The rearrangement links TRBV30 to TRBJ2-1, with D perhaps TRBD2 (5 bases). V lost 3 bases and J 0 bases, leaving 9 bases between the germline ends. CDR1 and CDR2 from the germline V gene are GTSNPN and SVGIG (reference sequence). The CDR3 runs to 14 residues. CDR3 DNA: TGTGCCTGGAGGCTTGCGGGCTCCTACAATGAGCAGTTCTTC. This codes for CAWRLAGSYNEQFF. Together with reference TRBV30 and TRBJ2-1, the CDR3 gives the full variable domain: SQTIHQWPATLVQPVGSPLSLECTVEGTSNPNLYWYRQAAGRGLQLLFYSVGIGQISSEVPQNLSASRPQDRQFILSSKKLLLSDSGFYLCAWRLAGSYNEQFFGPGTRLTVL.